The rows below give T cell receptor beta chains drawn from one sample of a study of Ad26.COV2.S vaccination and SARS-CoV-2 variants. The method was immunoSEQ multiplex PCR; TCRdb's version includes in-frame clones alone and lacks a portion of them. The table includes about 680,000 clones, roughly 90% detected once. The source was peripheral blood, collected in a trial of Ad26.COV2.S vaccine versus placebo. The receptors here all came from a person between 18 and 60 years old who received the Ad26.COV2.S COVID-19 vaccine or a placebo. Each CDR3 is given with its conserved first and last residue. Each record gives: J gene, D gene, V gene, clone size, CDR3 DNA, CDR3 protein. D genes are given only for firm matches. Expanded clones get a size class; other rows say once, few or many, or leave the size out.

TRBJ2-2 | - | TRBV11-1 | few | TGTGCCAGCAGCTTAGCAGCACTAGACATCGGGGAGCTGTTTTTT | CASSLAALDIGELFF
TRBJ2-5 | - | TRBV9 | - | TGTGCCAGCAGCGTATCAGGGGTTGCTCAAGAGACCCAGTACTTC | CASSVSGVAQETQYF
TRBJ2-4 | - | TRBV18 | - | TGTGCCAGTCAAATGGGCGCCCAAAACATTCAGTACTTC | CASQMGAQNIQYF
TRBJ1-5 | - | TRBV4-1 | - | TGCGCCAGCAGCCAAGATTCAGCCAATCAGCCCCAGCATTTT | CASSQDSANQPQHF
TRBJ2-6 | TRBD1 | TRBV30 | - | TGTGCCTGCACCACAGCCGGGACAGGGGGGTCTGGGGCCAACGTCCTGACTTTC | CACTTAGTGGSGANVLTF
TRBJ1-2 | - | TRBV6-5 | - | TGTGCCAGCAGTTACTCGAGGGGCGTTTCTAACTATGGCTACACCTTC | CASSYSRGVSNYGYTF
TRBJ2-7 | - | TRBV5-6 | - | TGTGCCAGCAGCTTCGACAGAACCTACGAGCAGTACTTC | CASSFDRTYEQYF
TRBJ2-5 | TRBD1 | TRBV7-9 | - | TGTGCCAGCAGCTTAGATCTCGGACAGGGTGAGACCCAGTACTTC | CASSLDLGQGETQYF
TRBJ2-5 | - | TRBV5-4 | - | TGTGCCAGCAGCTTGGCCAGTACGGGAAGCGCGGCCCAGTACTTC | CASSLASTGSAAQYF
TRBJ1-5 | - | TRBV7-9 | few | TGTGCCAGCAGCTTAGAGGGACGGAACAATCAGCCCCAGCATTTT | CASSLEGRNNQPQHF
TRBJ2-3 | - | TRBV7-6 | - | TGTGCCAGCAGCTTAATACAGAGCACAGATACGCAGTATTTT | CASSLIQSTDTQYF
TRBJ1-2 | TRBD1 | TRBV11-3 | once | TGTGCCAGCAGCCCGTCCCGGGACAGGGATGGCTACACCTTC | CASSPSRDRDGYTF
TRBJ1-5 | - | TRBV6-5 | - | TGTGCCAGCAGCCGTACAGGCCCCAGCAATCAGCCCCAGCATTTT | CASSRTGPSNQPQHF
TRBJ1-3 | - | TRBV6-5 | - | TGTGCCAGCAGTTACCAACGTCCGAGGGCTGGAAACACCATATATTTT | CASSYQRPRAGNTIYF
TRBJ2-7 | TRBD2 | TRBV3-1/TRBV3-2 | - | TGTGCCAGCAGCCAAGGTCAACTAGCGGGAGTGTATGAGCAGTACTTC | CASSQGQLAGVYEQYF
TRBJ1-1 | - | TRBV5-1 | few | TGCGCCAGCAGCTTGGTTACTTCAGACGAAGCTTTCTTT | CASSLVTSDEAFF
TRBJ2-7 | - | TRBV27 | - | TGTGCCAGCAGTTTGGGAGGGGGGGACGAGCAGTACTTC | CASSLGGGDEQYF
TRBJ1-2 | - | TRBV4-3 | - | TGCGCCAGCAGCCAAGAATATCAAGTCTATGGCTACACCTTC | CASSQEYQVYGYTF
TRBJ1-6 | TRBD1 | TRBV27 | - | TGTGCCAGCAGAGTAACAGGGGGTGGTTCACCCCTCCACTTT | CASRVTGGGSPLHF
TRBJ2-7 | TRBD2 | TRBV7-2 | - | TGTGCCAGCAGCTTAGCTGGGGGGGTAAGCGAGCAGTACTTC | CASSLAGGVSEQYF
TRBJ2-7 | - | TRBV6-1 | - | TGTGCCAGCAGTGAAAAGGGTAACTCCTACGAGCAGTACTTC | CASSEKGNSYEQYF
TRBJ2-3 | - | TRBV14 | - | TGTGCCAGCAGCTCACCACGGGGGAGCACAGATACGCAGTATTTT | CASSSPRGSTDTQYF
TRBJ1-3 | - | TRBV24-1 | once | TGTGCCACCAGTGAAAAACAGGGTATTGGAAACACCATATATTTT | CATSEKQGIGNTIYF
TRBJ2-5 | - | TRBV7-8 | - | TGTGCCAGCAGTTTGGGGGGTGAGGAGACCCAGTACTTC | CASSLGGEETQYF
TRBJ2-5 | - | TRBV6-5 | - | TGTGCCAGCAGTAAGGGCCGGGAGACCCAGTACTTC | CASSKGRETQYF
TRBJ2-7 | TRBD2 | TRBV23-1 | - | TGCGCCAGCAGTCCGGGGGGACCCTACGAGCAGTACTTC | CASSPGGPYEQYF
TRBJ2-3 | TRBD2 | TRBV18 | - | TGTGCCAGCTCACCGGCTCTAGCGGCAGATACGCAGTATTTT | CASSPALAADTQYF
TRBJ1-2 | TRBD1 | TRBV7-9 | - | TGTGCCAGCAGCGCTACAGGGGCCGGCTACACCTTC | CASSATGAGYTF
TRBJ2-1 | - | TRBV4-2 | - | TGTGCCAGCAGCCAAGTCCTAGGGATTTACAATGAGCAGTTCTTC | CASSQVLGIYNEQFF
TRBJ2-7 | - | TRBV7-2 | - | TGTGCCAGCAGCTCCTCCAGGGCGGGGCTCTCCTACGAGCAGTACTTC | CASSSSRAGLSYEQYF
TRBJ1-1 | TRBD1 | TRBV30 | - | TGTGCCTGGAGGACAGGGGGATATACTGAAGCTTTCTTT | CAWRTGGYTEAFF
TRBJ2-1 | TRBD2 | TRBV3-1/TRBV3-2 | - | TGTGCCACAGCAGCCTCGAGCGGGACCCATGAGCAGTTCTTC | CATAASSGTHEQFF
TRBJ2-1 | TRBD2 | TRBV24-1 | - | TGTGCCACCAGTGAGCGAAGCGGGAGACCCTACAATGAGCAGTTCTTC | CATSERSGRPYNEQFF
TRBJ1-4 | - | TRBV25-1 | - | TGTGCCAGCAGTGAACATCGAGGAGTGGGAGAGAATGAAAAACTGTTTTTT | CASSEHRGVGENEKLFF
TRBJ2-3 | - | TRBV7-9 | - | TGTGCCAGCAGCTTAGGGCAGGGAGCAGATACGCAGTATTTT | CASSLGQGADTQYF
TRBJ2-1 | - | TRBV7-9 | - | TGTGCCAGCAGCTTATCCTCTGGTGAGCAGTTCTTC | CASSLSSGEQFF
TRBJ1-5 | TRBD1 | TRBV15 | - | TGTGCCACCAGCACCGCTAGGAGGACAGGGGCGCATCAGCCCCAGCATTTT | CATSTARRTGAHQPQHF
TRBJ2-4 | TRBD2 | TRBV25-1 | - | TGTGCCAGCAGTGGGGAGGGCTCAGCCAAAAACATTCAGTACTTC | CASSGEGSAKNIQYF
TRBJ2-3 | - | TRBV28 | - | TGTGCCAGCAGTGTGCCGGGGGATACGCAGTATTTT | CASSVPGDTQYF
TRBJ2-2 | - | TRBV5-1 | - | TGCGCCAGCAGCTTGACACTACCGGGGGAGCTGTTTTTT | CASSLTLPGELFF